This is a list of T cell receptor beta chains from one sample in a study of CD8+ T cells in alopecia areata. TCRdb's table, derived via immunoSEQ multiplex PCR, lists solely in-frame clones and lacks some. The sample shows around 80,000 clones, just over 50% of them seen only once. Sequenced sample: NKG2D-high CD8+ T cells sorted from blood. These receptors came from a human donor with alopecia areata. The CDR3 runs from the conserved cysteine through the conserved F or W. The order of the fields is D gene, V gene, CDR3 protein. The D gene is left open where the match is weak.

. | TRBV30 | CAWSVGGDTYEQYF
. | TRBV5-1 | CASSPGGGNSPLHF
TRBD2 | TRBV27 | CASGLAGTYEQYF
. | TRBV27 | CASSPGRNTEAFF
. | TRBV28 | CASSFSGGSTEAFF
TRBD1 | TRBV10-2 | CASSEEGQGNQPQHF
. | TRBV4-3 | CASSQAGGKLFF
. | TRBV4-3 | CASSQENRLHGYTF
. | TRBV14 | CASSQVRFGETQYF
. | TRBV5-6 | CASSLPTQVDTF
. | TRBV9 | CASSGGDYNEQFF
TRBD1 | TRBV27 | CASRTGASLSGANVLTF
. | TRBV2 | CASQGRWTEAFF
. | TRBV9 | CASSSHNEQFF
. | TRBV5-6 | CASSLGDYTYNEQFF
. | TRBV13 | CASSLVREDTQYF
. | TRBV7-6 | CASSHRTSTDTQYF
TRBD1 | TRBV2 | CASRQGPSYEQYF
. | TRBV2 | CASSTPRPGALHF
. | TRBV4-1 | CASSHSKGGTEAFF
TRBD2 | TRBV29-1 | CSVERNAGGRDEQYF
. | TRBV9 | CASSVGTRSYEQYF
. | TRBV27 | CASSRPGTDTQYF
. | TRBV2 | CASGRRGNGYTF
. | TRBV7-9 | CASSFSESSYNEQFF